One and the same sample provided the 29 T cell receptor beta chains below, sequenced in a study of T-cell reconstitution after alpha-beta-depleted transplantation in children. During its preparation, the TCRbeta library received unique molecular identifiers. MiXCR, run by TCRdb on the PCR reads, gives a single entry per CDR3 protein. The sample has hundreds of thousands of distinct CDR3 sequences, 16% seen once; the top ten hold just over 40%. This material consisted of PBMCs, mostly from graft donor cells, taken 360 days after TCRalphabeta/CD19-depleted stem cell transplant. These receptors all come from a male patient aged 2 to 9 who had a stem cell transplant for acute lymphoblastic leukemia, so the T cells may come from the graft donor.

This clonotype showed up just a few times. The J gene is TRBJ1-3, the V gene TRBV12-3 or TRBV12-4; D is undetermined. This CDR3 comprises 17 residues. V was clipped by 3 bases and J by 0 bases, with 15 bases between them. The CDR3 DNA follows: TGTGCCAGCAGTTTCGATATCACTGACAACTCTGGAAACACCATATATTTT. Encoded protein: CASSFDITDNSGNTIYF.

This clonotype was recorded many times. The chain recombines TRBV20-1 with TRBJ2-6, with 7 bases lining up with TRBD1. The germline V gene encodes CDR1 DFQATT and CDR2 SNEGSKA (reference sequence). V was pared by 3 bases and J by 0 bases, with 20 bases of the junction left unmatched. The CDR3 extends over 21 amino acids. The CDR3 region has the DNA TGCAGTGCTAGGACTCGCATTCGTAAGGACAGGCCTGACTCTGGGGCCAACGTCCTGACTTTC. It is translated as CSARTRIRKDRPDSGANVLTF.

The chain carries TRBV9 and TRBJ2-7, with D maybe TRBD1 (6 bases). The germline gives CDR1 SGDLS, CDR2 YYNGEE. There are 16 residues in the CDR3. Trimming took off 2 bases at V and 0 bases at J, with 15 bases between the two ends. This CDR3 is CASSVSPTDSSYEQYF. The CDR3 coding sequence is TGTGCCAGCAGCGTCAGCCCCACGGACAGCTCCTACGAGCAGTACTTC.

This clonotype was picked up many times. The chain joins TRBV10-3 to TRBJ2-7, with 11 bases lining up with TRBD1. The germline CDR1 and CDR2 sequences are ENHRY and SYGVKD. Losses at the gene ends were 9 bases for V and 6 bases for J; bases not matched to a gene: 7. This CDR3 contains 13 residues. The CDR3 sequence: CAISGTGGAEQYF. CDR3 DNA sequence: TGTGCCATTTCCGGGACAGGGGGTGCCGAGCAGTACTTC.

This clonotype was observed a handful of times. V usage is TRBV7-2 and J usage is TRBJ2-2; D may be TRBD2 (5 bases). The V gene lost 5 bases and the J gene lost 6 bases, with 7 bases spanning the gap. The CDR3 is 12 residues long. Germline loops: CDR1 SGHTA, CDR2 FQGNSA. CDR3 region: CASSQLAGELFF. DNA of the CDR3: TGTGCCAGCAGCCAACTAGCCGGGGAGCTGTTTTTT.

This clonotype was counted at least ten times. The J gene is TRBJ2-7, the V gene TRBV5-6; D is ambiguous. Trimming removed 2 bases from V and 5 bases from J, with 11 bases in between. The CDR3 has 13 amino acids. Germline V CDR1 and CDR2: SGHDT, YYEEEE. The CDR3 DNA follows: TGTGCCAGCAGCTTAGGGCCTTTTGACGAGCAGTACTTC. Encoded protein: CASSLGPFDEQYF.

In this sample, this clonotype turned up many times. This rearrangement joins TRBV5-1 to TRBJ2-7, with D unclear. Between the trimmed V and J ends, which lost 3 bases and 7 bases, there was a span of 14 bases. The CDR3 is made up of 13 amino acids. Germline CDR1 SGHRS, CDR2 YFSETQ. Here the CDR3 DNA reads TGCGCCAGCAGCTCCCTTTGGGTTGAAGAGCAGTACTTC. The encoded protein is CASSSLWVEEQYF.

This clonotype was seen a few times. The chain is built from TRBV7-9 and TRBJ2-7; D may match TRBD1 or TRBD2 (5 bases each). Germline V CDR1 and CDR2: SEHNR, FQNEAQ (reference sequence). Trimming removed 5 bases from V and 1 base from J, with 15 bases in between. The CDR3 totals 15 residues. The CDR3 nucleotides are TGTGCCAGCAGCCCCACCCGGGACCCATCCTACGAGCAGTACTTC. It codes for CASSPTRDPSYEQYF.

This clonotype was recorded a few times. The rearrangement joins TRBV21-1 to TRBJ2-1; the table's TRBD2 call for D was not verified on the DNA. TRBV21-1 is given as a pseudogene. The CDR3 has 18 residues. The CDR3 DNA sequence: TGTGCCAGCAGCAAAGGGGGGACTAGCGGGAGGTGTTTGGATGAGCAGTTCTTC. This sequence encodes CASSKGGTSGRCLDEQFF.

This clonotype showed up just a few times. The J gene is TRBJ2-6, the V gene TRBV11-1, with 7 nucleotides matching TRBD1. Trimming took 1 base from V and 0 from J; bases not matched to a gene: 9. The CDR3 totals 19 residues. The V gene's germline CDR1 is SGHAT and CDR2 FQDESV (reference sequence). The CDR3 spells CASSLDGTVRPSGANVLTF. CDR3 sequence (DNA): TGTGCCAGCAGCTTAGATGGGACAGTTAGACCCTCTGGGGCCAACGTCCTGACTTTC.

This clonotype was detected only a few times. The CDR3 DNA reads as TGTGCCAGCACTGGCGGGAGGGCTCAGAGGGAGCAGTTCTTC. Protein product: CASTGGRAQREQFF. The chain uses TRBV9 and TRBJ2-1, with 9 bases fitting TRBD2. V gave up 6 bases and J gave up 10 bases; unmatched junction bases: 11. The V gene's germline CDR1 is SGDLS and CDR2 YYNGEE. The CDR3 totals 14 residues.

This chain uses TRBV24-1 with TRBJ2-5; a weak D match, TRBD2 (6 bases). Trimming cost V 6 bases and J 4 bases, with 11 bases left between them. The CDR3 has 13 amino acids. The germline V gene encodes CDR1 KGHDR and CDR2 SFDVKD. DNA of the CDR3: TGTGCCACCAGTCACGGGAGAGGAGAGACCCAGTACTTC. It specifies CATSHGRGETQYF.

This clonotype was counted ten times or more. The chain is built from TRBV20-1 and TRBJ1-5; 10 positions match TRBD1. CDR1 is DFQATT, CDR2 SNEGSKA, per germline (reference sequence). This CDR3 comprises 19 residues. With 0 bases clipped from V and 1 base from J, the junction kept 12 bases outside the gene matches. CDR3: CSARDPRTGGRGSNQPQHF. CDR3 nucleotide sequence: TGCAGTGCTAGAGACCCTCGGACAGGGGGACGGGGCAGCAATCAGCCCCAGCATTTT.

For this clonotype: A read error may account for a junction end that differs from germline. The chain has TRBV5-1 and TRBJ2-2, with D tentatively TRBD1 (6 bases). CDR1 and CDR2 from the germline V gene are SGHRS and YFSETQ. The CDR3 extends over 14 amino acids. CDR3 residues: CASSLTGDTAELFF. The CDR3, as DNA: TGCGCCAGCAGCTTAACCGGGGACACCGCGGAGCTGTTTTTT.

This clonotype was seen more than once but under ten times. CDR3 DNA: TGTGCCACCACCCGGACTAGCGGGAGTAGGGGCTACGAGCAGTACTTC. Translated: CATTRTSGSRGYEQYF. The rearrangement joins TRBV6-2 or TRBV6-3 to TRBJ2-7; 13 bases are shared with TRBD2. Per germline, CDR1 MNHEY and CDR2 SVGEGT. Trimming removed 10 bases from V and 3 bases from J; junction bases left unmatched: 12. The CDR3 runs 16 residues.

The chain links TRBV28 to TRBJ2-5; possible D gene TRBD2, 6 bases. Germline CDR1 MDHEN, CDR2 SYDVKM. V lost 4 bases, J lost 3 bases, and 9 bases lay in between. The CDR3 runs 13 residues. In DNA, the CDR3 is TGTGCCAGCAGTTGGACGGGAGAAGAGACCCAGTACTTC. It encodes CASSWTGEETQYF.

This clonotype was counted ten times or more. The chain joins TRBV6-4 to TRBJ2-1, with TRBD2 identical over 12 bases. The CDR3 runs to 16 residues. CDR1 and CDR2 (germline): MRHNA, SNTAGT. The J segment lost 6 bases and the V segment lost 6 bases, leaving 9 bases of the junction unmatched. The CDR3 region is CASSSQGTSGLNEQFF. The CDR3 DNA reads TGTGCCAGCAGCTCGCAGGGGACTAGCGGGCTCAATGAGCAGTTCTTC.

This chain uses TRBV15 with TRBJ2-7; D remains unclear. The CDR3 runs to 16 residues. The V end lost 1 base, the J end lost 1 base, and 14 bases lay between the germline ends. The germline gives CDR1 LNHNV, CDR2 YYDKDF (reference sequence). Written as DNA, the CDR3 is TGTGCCACCAGCAGAGCCCAGGCAGGACGATCCTACGAGCAGTACTTC. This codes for CATSRAQAGRSYEQYF.

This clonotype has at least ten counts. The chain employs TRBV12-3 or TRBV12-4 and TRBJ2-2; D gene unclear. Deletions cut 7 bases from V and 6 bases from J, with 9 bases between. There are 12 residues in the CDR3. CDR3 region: CASTRIPGELFF. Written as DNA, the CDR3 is TGTGCCAGCACCCGAATCCCCGGGGAGCTGTTTTTT.

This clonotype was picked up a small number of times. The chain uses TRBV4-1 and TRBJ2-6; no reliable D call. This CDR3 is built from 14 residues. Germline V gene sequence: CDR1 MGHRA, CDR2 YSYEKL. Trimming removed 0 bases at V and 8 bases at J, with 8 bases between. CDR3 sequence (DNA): TGCGCCAGCAGCCAAGAAGACAACTCCAACGTCCTGACTTTC. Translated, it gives CASSQEDNSNVLTF.

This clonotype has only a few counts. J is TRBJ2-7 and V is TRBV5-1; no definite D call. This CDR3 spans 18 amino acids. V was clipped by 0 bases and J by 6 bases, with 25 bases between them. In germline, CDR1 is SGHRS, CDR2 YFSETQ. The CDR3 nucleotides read TGCGCCAGCAGCTTGGCCGGGCAGCCTTTTCCTACGAGCGTCGAGCAGTACTTC. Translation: CASSLAGQPFPTSVEQYF.

The CDR3 protein is CASSLRRRQETQYF. In nucleotides, the CDR3 is TGTGCCAGCAGTCTGAGGAGGCGTCAAGAGACCCAGTACTTC. This rearrangement joins TRBV28 to TRBJ2-5; D perhaps matches TRBD2 (5 bases). The CDR3 has 14 residues. Trimming removed 5 bases at V and 2 bases at J, with 12 bases between. From germline, CDR1 is MDHEN and CDR2 SYDVKM.

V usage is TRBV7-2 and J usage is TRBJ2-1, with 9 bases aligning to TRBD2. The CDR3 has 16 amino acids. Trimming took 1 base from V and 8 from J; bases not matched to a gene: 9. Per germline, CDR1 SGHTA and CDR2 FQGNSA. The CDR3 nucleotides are TGTGCCAGCAGCTTAGGAGGTTATCTAGCGGGATATGAGCAGTTCTTC. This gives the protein CASSLGGYLAGYEQFF.

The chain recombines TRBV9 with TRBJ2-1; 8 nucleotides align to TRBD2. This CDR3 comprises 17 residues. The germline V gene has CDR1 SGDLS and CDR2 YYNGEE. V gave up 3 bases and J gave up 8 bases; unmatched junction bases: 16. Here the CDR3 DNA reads TGTGCCAGCAGCGCGCAACTAGCGGAAGGCCAAAGCCATGAGCAGTTCTTC. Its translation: CASSAQLAEGQSHEQFF.

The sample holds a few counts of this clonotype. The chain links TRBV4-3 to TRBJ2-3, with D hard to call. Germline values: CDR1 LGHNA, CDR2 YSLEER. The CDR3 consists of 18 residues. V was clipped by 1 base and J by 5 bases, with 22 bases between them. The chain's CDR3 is CASSQGRAHATPQDTQYF. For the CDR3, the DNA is TGCGCCAGCAGCCAAGGGCGAGCGCACGCCACACCACAAGATACGCAGTATTTT.

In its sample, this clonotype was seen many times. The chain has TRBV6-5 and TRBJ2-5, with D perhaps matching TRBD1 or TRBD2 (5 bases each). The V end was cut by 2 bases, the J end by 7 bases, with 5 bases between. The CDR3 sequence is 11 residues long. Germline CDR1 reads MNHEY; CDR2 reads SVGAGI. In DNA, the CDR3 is TGTGCCAGCAGTTACGGGGGGACCCAGTACTTC. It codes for CASSYGGTQYF.

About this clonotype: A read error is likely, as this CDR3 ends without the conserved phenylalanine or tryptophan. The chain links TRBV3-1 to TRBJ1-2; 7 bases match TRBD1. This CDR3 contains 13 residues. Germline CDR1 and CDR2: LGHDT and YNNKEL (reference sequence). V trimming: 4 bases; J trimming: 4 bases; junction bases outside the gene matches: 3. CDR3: CASSPQGSYGYTS. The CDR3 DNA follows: TGTGCCAGCAGCCCACAGGGGAGCTATGGCTACACCTCC.

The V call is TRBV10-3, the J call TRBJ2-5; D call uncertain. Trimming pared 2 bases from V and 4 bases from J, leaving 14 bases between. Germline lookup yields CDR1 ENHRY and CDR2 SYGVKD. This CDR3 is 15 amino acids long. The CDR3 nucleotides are TGTGCCATCAGTGAGCTCCGAGAGTTGGGAGAGACCCAGTACTTC. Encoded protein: CAISELRELGETQYF.

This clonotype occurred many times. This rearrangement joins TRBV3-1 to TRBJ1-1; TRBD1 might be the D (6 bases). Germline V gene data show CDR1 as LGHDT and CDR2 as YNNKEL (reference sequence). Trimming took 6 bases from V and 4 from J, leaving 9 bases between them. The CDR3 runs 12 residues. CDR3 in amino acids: CASRTQGTEAFF. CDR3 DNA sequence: TGTGCCAGCAGAACACAGGGCACTGAAGCTTTCTTT.